The 30 T cell receptor beta chains in this list originate from one sample, sequenced in a study of CD8 T cell repertoires and HIV-1 epitope variants. The antigens these receptors bind are not known. Generated by immunoSEQ multiplex PCR, the TCRdb table keeps only in-frame clones and is missing some. The sample consists of about 5,500 clones, approximately 65% of them appearing once. The sample taken for sequencing was cultured CD8+ T cells derived from PBMCs. Every receptor here comes from a male donor with HIV.

The chain carries TRBV25-1 and TRBJ1-5; no reliable D call. The V and J ends lost 5 bases and 10 bases respectively, with 15 bases between them. Germline-derived CDR1 and CDR2 are MGHDK and SYGVNS. The CDR3 contains 13 residues. Here the CDR3 DNA reads TGTGCCAGCAGTATGTCCGTGGGAGGTCCCCAGCATTTT. Its protein product is CASSMSVGGPQHF.

V gene TRBV2 combines with J gene TRBJ2-4; D not resolved. The germline V and J ends were trimmed by 2 bases and 0 bases, with 5 bases remaining between them. CDR3 size: 14 residues. Germline V gene sequence: CDR1 SNHLY, CDR2 FYNNEI. The CDR3 DNA reads as TGTGCCAGCAGTGAATTTGTAGCCAAAAACATTCAGTACTTC. As protein: CASSEFVAKNIQYF.

This clone was counted a single time. This chain joins TRBV28 and TRBJ2-1, with 16 positions matching TRBD2. In germline, CDR1 is MDHEN, CDR2 SYDVKM. The CDR3 is 20 residues long. The J segment lost 2 bases and the V segment lost 5 bases, leaving 12 bases of the junction unmatched. The CDR3 nucleotides are TGTGCCAGCAGTCTCCTCGCCGGGACTAGCGGGAGGGGGGCCTACAATGAGCAGTTCTTC. This translates into CASSLLAGTSGRGAYNEQFF.

V usage is TRBV2 and J usage is TRBJ2-7, with a weak D call TRBD2 (5 bases). The CDR3 has 15 amino acids. Trimming pared 2 bases from V and 4 bases from J, leaving 15 bases between. Germline values: CDR1 SNHLY, CDR2 FYNNEI. The DNA of the CDR3 is TGTGCCAGCAGTGAAAATGACGGGATACTATACGAGCAGTACTTC. It codes for CASSENDGILYEQYF.

This chain uses TRBV19 with TRBJ2-1; D remains unclear. This CDR3 region has 13 residues. The V end lost 5 bases, the J end lost 5 bases, and 10 bases lay between the germline ends. Germline V gene sequence: CDR1 LNHDA, CDR2 SQIVND (reference sequence). CDR3 in amino acids: CASSRGRNNEQFF. CDR3 sequence (DNA): TGTGCCAGTAGTCGTGGGCGGAACAATGAGCAGTTCTTC. The variable domain in full, completed from reference TRBV19 and TRBJ2-1, reads DGGITQSPKYLFRKEGQNVTLSCEQNLNHDAMYWYRQDPGQGLRLIYYSQIVNDFQKGDIAEGYSVSREKKESFPLTVTSAQKNPTAFYLCASSRGRNNEQFFGPGTRLTVL.

The rearrangement joins TRBV9 to TRBJ1-1; D not resolved. This CDR3 contains 14 residues. Trimming removed 3 bases at V and 1 base at J, with 10 bases between. Germline lookup yields CDR1 SGDLS and CDR2 YYNGEE. The chain's CDR3 is CASSGEAANTEAFF. DNA for the CDR3: TGTGCCAGCAGCGGTGAGGCGGCGAACACTGAAGCTTTCTTT.

The chain carries TRBV19 and TRBJ1-2; the match to TRBD1 covers 7 bases. The CDR3 is 17 residues long. The germline V gene has CDR1 LNHDA and CDR2 SQIVND (reference sequence). V was pared by 5 bases and J by 2 bases, with 14 bases of the junction left unmatched. This CDR3 reads CASSPFLGTDPNYGYTF. CDR3 DNA: TGTGCCAGTAGTCCCTTCCTCGGGACAGACCCGAACTATGGCTACACCTTC.

The chain is built from TRBV28 and TRBJ1-1; D possibly corresponds to TRBD1 (5 bases). The CDR3 extends over 15 amino acids. Per germline, CDR1 MDHEN and CDR2 SYDVKM. V lost 6 bases to trimming and J lost 1 base, with 15 bases between them. Here the CDR3 DNA reads TGTGCCAGCAGCCAAGGGTTCAGGGCGAACACTGAAGCTTTCTTT. Its translation is CASSQGFRANTEAFF.

In this sample, this clone turned up once. The rearrangement links TRBV7-1 to TRBJ1-2, with D tentatively TRBD1 (6 bases). TRBV7-1 is labeled an ORF, and its function is uncertain. V lost 4 bases to trimming and J lost 8 bases, with 17 bases between them. The CDR3 has 14 amino acids. The CDR3 here is CASSLQVPGEGYTF. The CDR3 DNA is TGTGCCAGCAGCTTACAGGTGCCAGGGGAAGGCTACACCTTC.

The CDR3 nucleotides are TGTGCCAGCAGTTCCGGGACAGGGGGCTTCGGGGACAATGAGCAGTTCTTC. Amino acids: CASSSGTGGFGDNEQFF. This chain joins TRBV28 and TRBJ2-1; 12 nucleotides align to TRBD1. Germline V gives CDR1 MDHEN, CDR2 SYDVKM. With 4 bases clipped from V and 5 bases from J, the junction kept 9 bases outside the gene matches. The CDR3 sequence is 17 residues long.

This clone has just one count. The V call is TRBV7-6, the J call TRBJ2-2, with 7 positions matching TRBD1. This CDR3 spans 16 amino acids. CDR1 and CDR2 from the germline V gene are SGHVS and FNYEAQ. The junction had 10 bases not matched to a gene; V was cut back by 6 bases and J by 3 bases. CDR3 DNA: TGTGCCAGCAGTCCTCCTAACAGGGGTTACACCGGGGAGCTGTTTTTT. Translation: CASSPPNRGYTGELFF. Variable domain in full (rest from reference TRBV7-6 and TRBJ2-2): GAGVSQSPRYKVTKRGQDVALRCDPISGHVSLYWYRQALGQGPEFLTYFNYEAQQDKSGLPNDRFSAERPEGSISTLTIQRTEQRDSAMYRCASSPPNRGYTGELFFGEGSRLTVL.

This sequence joins TRBV7-6 and TRBJ1-2; the D gene is possibly TRBD1 (5 bases). CDR3 length: 13 amino acids. Germline loops: CDR1 SGHVS, CDR2 FNYEAQ. V gave up 5 bases and J gave up 6 bases, with 13 bases separating them. CDR3 protein: CASSEGVGDGYTF. The CDR3 DNA is TGTGCCAGCAGCGAAGGGGTTGGGGATGGCTACACCTTC. Drawing the rest from reference TRBV7-6 and TRBJ1-2, the complete variable domain is GAGVSQSPRYKVTKRGQDVALRCDPISGHVSLYWYRQALGQGPEFLTYFNYEAQQDKSGLPNDRFSAERPEGSISTLTIQRTEQRDSAMYRCASSEGVGDGYTFGSGTRLTVV.

The chain combines TRBV7-3 with TRBJ2-1; 9 bases fit TRBD1. The CDR3 length is 15 residues. Germline trimming cut 2 bases from V and 2 bases from J; bases unmatched to any gene: 1. The germline V gene has CDR1 SGHTA and CDR2 FQGTGA. The CDR3 is CASSLGTGTYNEQFF. In DNA, the CDR3 is TGTGCCAGCAGCTTAGGGACAGGGACCTACAATGAGCAGTTCTTC.

The chain is built from TRBV9 and TRBJ2-7; the D gene could be TRBD1 or TRBD2 (5 bases each). Germline CDR1 reads SGDLS; CDR2 reads YYNGEE. The CDR3 is 11 amino acids. V was shortened by 7 bases and J by 5 bases, with 10 bases between the two germline ends. CDR3 loop: CASGRGDEQYF. The CDR3 DNA reads as TGTGCCAGCGGTCGGGGCGACGAGCAGTACTTC.

The V and J genes are TRBV5-1 and TRBJ1-6; 7 nucleotides agree with TRBD1. The CDR3 totals 15 residues. V was clipped by 4 bases and J by 13 bases; unmatched bases: 14. The germline gives CDR1 SGHRS, CDR2 YFSETQ. This CDR3 reads CASSPLGGLVSPLHF. The CDR3 coding sequence is TGCGCCAGCAGCCCCCTAGGGGGCCTTGTATCGCCCCTCCACTTT.

The rearrangement links TRBV13 to TRBJ1-1, with D perhaps TRBD1 (5 bases). The CDR3 runs to 14 residues. V lost 7 bases to trimming and J lost 3 bases, with 15 bases between them. Germline V lookup: CDR1 PRHDT, CDR2 FYEKMQ (reference sequence). DNA for the CDR3: TGTGCCAGCACCTTGGGGGGTGGGTACACTGAAGCTTTCTTT. Protein sequence: CASTLGGGYTEAFF.

The chain has TRBV6-1 and TRBJ2-7, with D possibly being TRBD1 (6 bases). The CDR3 extends over 14 amino acids. Germline values: CDR1 MNHNS, CDR2 SASEGT. Trimming shortened V by 4 bases and J by 3 bases, and 13 bases separated the two germline ends. The CDR3 coding sequence is TGTGCCAGCAGTGCTCGGGACAACGGCTACGAGCAGTACTTC. Translated, it gives CASSARDNGYEQYF.

The V and J genes are TRBV21-1 and TRBJ1-2. TRBV21-1 is classified as a pseudogene. The CDR3 runs 16 residues. Here the CDR3 reads CASSKAPGEVPNGYTF. The CDR3 region has the DNA TGTGCCAGCAGCAAAGCCCCGGGTGAAGTTCCGAATGGCTACACCTTC.

The rearrangement uses TRBV30 and TRBJ1-1, with D perhaps TRBD1 (5 bases). This CDR3 has 14 amino acids. In germline, CDR1 is GTSNPN, CDR2 SVGIG (reference sequence). Trimming took 4 bases from V and 6 from J, leaving 18 bases between them. CDR3 nucleotide sequence: TGTGCCTGGATGGACAAACTGGGTAAGGCTGAAGCTTTCTTT. Translated, it gives CAWMDKLGKAEAFF.

The rearrangement links TRBV19 to TRBJ1-2, with no clear D. CDR3 length: 15 residues. CDR1 and CDR2 from the germline V gene are LNHDA and SQIVND (reference sequence). The germline V and J ends were trimmed by 1 base and 2 bases, with 11 bases remaining between them. Written as DNA, the CDR3 is TGTGCCAGTAGTATAGGTCCAGGCGGCAACTATGGCTACACCTTC. Translated: CASSIGPGGNYGYTF.

V and J are TRBV29-1 and TRBJ1-2; D gene unclear. CDR1 is SQVTM and CDR2 is ANQGSEA in the germline V gene. The ends were cut back, 3 bases at V and 6 bases at J, with 8 bases in the middle. The CDR3 runs to 11 residues. CDR3 in amino acids: CSVESGHGYTF. The CDR3, as DNA: TGCAGCGTTGAGTCAGGTCATGGCTACACCTTC.

J is TRBJ1-4 and V is TRBV30, with D possibly matching TRBD1 (6 bases). Per the germline V gene, CDR1 is GTSNPN and CDR2 is SVGIG (reference sequence). Trimming removed 2 bases at V and 7 bases at J, with 11 bases between. This CDR3 has 13 amino acids. CDR3 DNA sequence: TGTGCCTGGAGTCTGGGGGCCGGTGAAAAACTGTTTTTT. The encoded protein is CAWSLGAGEKLFF.

The chain uses TRBV7-3 and TRBJ2-1; 9 nucleotides agree with TRBD1. The CDR3 contains 16 residues. With V trimmed by 2 bases and J by 0 bases, 2 bases remained unmatched. CDR1 and CDR2 (germline): SGHTA, FQGTGA. The CDR3 DNA is TGTGCCAGCAGCTTAGCGGGACAGGGCTCCTACAATGAGCAGTTCTTC. Translation: CASSLAGQGSYNEQFF.

The chain carries TRBV5-4 and TRBJ1-6; perhaps TRBD1 as D (5 bases). V gave up 5 bases and J gave up 7 bases, with 13 bases separating them. Looked up from germline, CDR1 is SGHNT and CDR2 is YYREEE (reference sequence). This CDR3 is built from 14 residues. CDR3 bases: TGTGCCAGCAGTTTCAGGGAGGGGAATTCACCCCTCCACTTT. Its protein product is CASSFREGNSPLHF.

This clone was seen a handful of times. CDR3 protein: CASSSGTLNTGELFF. The CDR3 region has the DNA TGTGCCAGCAGCTCCGGGACTCTTAACACCGGGGAGCTGTTTTTT. The rearrangement uses TRBV6-1 and TRBJ2-2, with D possibly being TRBD2 (6 bases). This CDR3 region has 15 residues. The ends were cut back, 6 bases at V and 2 bases at J, with 13 bases in the middle. Germline V gene data show CDR1 as MNHNS and CDR2 as SASEGT.

This chain uses TRBV23-1 with TRBJ2-7; tentative D call: TRBD2 (7 bases). TRBV23-1 is an ORF, and what it does is uncertain. The CDR3 extends over 15 amino acids. V was trimmed by 0 bases and J by 5 bases, leaving 14 bases between them. CDR3 nucleotide sequence: TGCGCCAGCAGTCAATCGAGGGGGGGGCCCCACGAGCAGTACTTC. Amino acids: CASSQSRGGPHEQYF.

The chain is built from TRBV30 and TRBJ2-7; D ambiguous. V lost 1 base to trimming and J lost 2 bases, with 6 bases between them. Germline V gene data show CDR1 as GTSNPN and CDR2 as SVGIG (reference sequence). The CDR3 sequence is 12 residues long. CDR3 protein: CAWSADTYEQYF. The CDR3 region has the DNA TGTGCCTGGAGTGCCGACACCTACGAGCAGTACTTC.

The chain has TRBV9 and TRBJ1-1, with D maybe TRBD1 (6 bases). Trimming removed 7 bases at V and 5 bases at J, with 9 bases between. The germline V gene has CDR1 SGDLS and CDR2 YYNGEE. The CDR3 contains 11 residues. The CDR3 loop reads CASRRGTEAFF. The CDR3 nucleotides read TGTGCCAGCCGGAGGGGGACTGAAGCTTTCTTT. Based on the CDR3 plus reference TRBV9 and TRBJ1-1, the full variable domain is DSGVTQTPKHLITATGQRVTLRCSPRSGDLSVYWYQQSLDQGLQFLIQYYNGEERAKGNILERFSAQQFPDLHSELNLSSLELGDSALYFCASRRGTEAFFGQGTRLTVV.

This clone was observed a handful of times. This rearrangement joins TRBV5-6 to TRBJ2-3; the match to TRBD2 covers 13 bases. This CDR3 contains 18 residues. With 5 bases clipped from V and 1 base from J, the junction kept 10 bases outside the gene matches. Looked up from germline, CDR1 is SGHDT and CDR2 is YYEEEE. CDR3 in DNA: TGTGCCAGCAGTGCTGGACTAGCGGGAGCGTGGGGCACAGATACGCAGTATTTT. Encoded protein: CASSAGLAGAWGTDTQYF.

This chain uses TRBV7-9 with TRBJ2-1; 15 nucleotides match TRBD2. Trimming took 5 bases from V and 8 from J; bases not matched to a gene: 4. This CDR3 spans 15 amino acids. The germline V gene encodes CDR1 SEHNR and CDR2 FQNEAQ (reference sequence). The CDR3 loop reads CASSEGLAGGDEQFF. DNA for the CDR3: TGTGCCAGCAGCGAGGGACTAGCGGGAGGAGATGAGCAGTTCTTC.